What follows are 27 T cell receptor beta chains derived from one specimen sequenced in a study of cytomegalovirus exposure and HLA in healthy donors. Primers for the PCR totalled 60 Vbeta and 13 Jbeta. Produced via immunoSEQ multiplex PCR; TCRdb's table is partial and in-frame only. The sample lists approximately 120,000 clones; roughly 80% were seen once. The sequenced sample was PBMCs. Receptors originate from a woman aged 40 to 49 in good health and CMV-seronegative.

The chain combines TRBV14 with TRBJ1-2; 9 nucleotides align to TRBD1. The CDR3 has 17 residues. Germline values: CDR1 SGHDN, CDR2 FVKESK. V lost 4 bases and J lost 2; bases outside the gene matches: 11. The CDR3 sequence is CASSLSRRTGENYGYTF. Here the CDR3 DNA reads TGTGCCAGCAGCCTCAGCCGCCGGACAGGGGAGAACTATGGCTACACCTTC. The full variable domain, rest sourced from reference TRBV14 and TRBJ1-2, is EAGVTQFPSHSVIEKGQTVTLRCDPISGHDNLYWYRRVMGKEIKFLLHFVKESKQDESGMPNNRFLAERTGGTYSTLKVQPAELEDSGVYFCASSLSRRTGENYGYTFGSGTRLTVV.

This clone came up a few times. The chain recombines TRBV13 with TRBJ2-6; D is unresolved. V shed 5 bases and J shed 2 bases, with 4 bases lying between them. The CDR3 totals 13 residues. Germline V gene lookup returns CDR1 PRHDT and CDR2 FYEKMQ (reference sequence). CDR3 in DNA: TGTGCCAGCAGCCCAGCTGGGGCCAACGTCCTGACTTTC. Amino acids: CASSPAGANVLTF.

This clone has just one count. J is TRBJ1-1 and V is TRBV6-1, with 8 bases lining up with TRBD1. The CDR3 loop spans 12 amino acids. V dropped 6 bases and J dropped 11; count of bases not matched to a gene: 8. Germline V lookup: CDR1 MNHNS, CDR2 SASEGT. The CDR3: CASSLLDREAFF. The CDR3 region has the DNA TGTGCCAGCAGCCTTCTGGACAGGGAGGCTTTCTTT.

V and J are TRBV15 and TRBJ2-3, with 8 positions matching TRBD2. The V and J ends lost 2 bases and 4 bases, in that order; junction bases with no gene match: 8. Per germline, CDR1 LNHNV and CDR2 YYDKDF (reference sequence). This CDR3 is 16 amino acids long. The CDR3 DNA reads as TGTGCCACCAGCAGACTTAGCGGGATCGGGGCAGATACGCAGTATTTT. This sequence encodes CATSRLSGIGADTQYF.

J is TRBJ1-1 and V is TRBV4-3; D is unresolved. This CDR3 has 13 residues. Germline V gene lookup returns CDR1 LGHNA and CDR2 YSLEER. The V end lost 3 bases, the J end lost 2 bases, and 7 bases lay between the germline ends. CDR3 DNA sequence: TGCGCCAGCAGCCAGACGGGAAACACTGAAGCTTTCTTT. Translation: CASSQTGNTEAFF.

The chain is built from TRBV2 and TRBJ1-1; TRBD1 matches at 7 bases. The CDR3 is made up of 14 amino acids. V lost 10 bases, J lost 0 bases, and 8 bases stayed unmatched. Looked up from germline, CDR1 is SNHLY and CDR2 is FYNNEI. This CDR3 is CATIRDRVNTEAFF. The CDR3 region has the DNA TGTGCCACCATCCGCGACAGGGTGAACACTGAAGCTTTCTTT.

CDR3 bases: TGCGCCAGCAGCTTAGGGACAGGGGAACAGCCCCAGCATTTT. Residues: CASSLGTGEQPQHF. The chain couples TRBV5-1 to TRBJ1-5; 10 bases align to TRBD1. J gave up 7 bases and V 2 bases, and 3 bases lay outside the gene matches. This CDR3 is 14 amino acids long. The germline gives CDR1 SGHRS, CDR2 YFSETQ.

The J gene is TRBJ2-3, the V gene TRBV6-6; 9 positions agree with TRBD2. Germline trimming cut 6 bases from V and 4 bases from J; bases unmatched to any gene: 8. This CDR3 is built from 15 residues. Germline V gene data show CDR1 as MNHNY and CDR2 as SVGAGI (reference sequence). This CDR3 is CASSKGAGGPDTQYF. The CDR3, as DNA: TGTGCCAGCAGCAAGGGGGCGGGAGGGCCAGATACGCAGTATTTT.

The rearrangement uses TRBV6-5 and TRBJ1-1; D ambiguous. The CDR3 sequence is 12 residues long. V shed 8 bases and J shed 3 bases, with 10 bases lying between them. Per the germline V gene, CDR1 is MNHEY and CDR2 is SVGAGI. The CDR3 here is CASPRYYTEAFF. CDR3 coding DNA: TGTGCCAGCCCCAGGTACTACACTGAAGCTTTCTTT.

As regards this clone: One end of the junction fails to match germline, which may point to a read error. The chain joins TRBV19 to TRBJ2-6, with 7 positions matching TRBD2. Germline values: CDR1 LNHDA, CDR2 SQIVND (reference sequence). The CDR3 is 16 amino acids. The CDR3 protein is CASKRGFSSGANGLTF. Written as DNA, the CDR3 is TGTGCCAGTAAGCGGGGCTTTAGCTCTGGGGCCAACGGCCTGACTTTC. The full variable domain, with the rest looked up from reference TRBV19 and TRBJ2-6, is DGGITQSPKYLFRKEGQNVTLSCEQNLNHDAMYWYRQDPGQGLRLIYYSQIVNDFQKGDIAEGYSVSREKKESFPLTVTSAQKNPTAFYLCASKRGFSSGANGLTFGAGSRLTVL.

This clone was detected only a few times. The rearrangement joins TRBV6-1 to TRBJ1-1; no definite D call. The V and J ends lost 7 bases and 6 bases respectively, with 9 bases between them. Germline lookup yields CDR1 MNHNS and CDR2 SASEGT. The CDR3 length is 11 residues. CDR3 sequence reads: CASNEGPEAFF. The CDR3 nucleotides are TGTGCCAGCAACGAGGGTCCTGAAGCTTTCTTT.

This clone was counted a few times. The chain couples TRBV5-6 to TRBJ2-2; a weak D match, TRBD2 (5 bases). V was cut by 3 bases and J by 7 bases, with 16 bases left in between. Germline CDR1 SGHDT, CDR2 YYEEEE. This CDR3 is built from 15 residues. CDR3 residues: CASSSGLPGNGELFF. As DNA, the CDR3 is TGTGCCAGCAGCTCAGGACTCCCCGGGAACGGGGAGCTGTTTTTT.

This sequence joins TRBV5-8 and TRBJ2-2; the match to TRBD1 covers 9 bases. Trimming at V came to 4 bases and at J to 1 base, leaving 5 bases not matched to a gene. CDR1 and CDR2 (germline): SGHTS, YDEGEE. The CDR3 is made up of 16 amino acids. CDR3 DNA sequence: TGTGCCAGCAGCCAACAGGGGGCTTGGAACACCGGGGAGCTGTTTTTT. Its protein is CASSQQGAWNTGELFF.

The chain couples TRBV28 to TRBJ2-4; 7 nucleotides agree with TRBD2. There are 14 residues in the CDR3. V lost 5 bases, J lost 5 bases, and 6 bases stayed unmatched. Germline CDR1 reads MDHEN; CDR2 reads SYDVKM. The CDR3 region has the DNA TGTGCCAGCAGTACTTTTGGGAGGGAAAACATTCAGTACTTC. It specifies CASSTFGRENIQYF.

Comment on this clone: Germline is not matched at one junction end, which may reflect a read error. The gene calls are TRBV5-4 and TRBJ2-6, with D perhaps matching TRBD1 (5 bases). CDR3 length: 15 residues. In germline, CDR1 is SGHNT, CDR2 YYREEE (reference sequence). CDR3 region: CASSMRYSGANGLTF. The CDR3 nucleotides read TGTGCCAGCAGCATGCGGTACTCTGGGGCCAACGGCCTGACTTTC.

This chain joins TRBV28 and TRBJ1-2; tentative D call: TRBD1 (6 bases). The CDR3 length is 16 residues. CDR1 is MDHEN, CDR2 SYDVKM, per germline. Trimming removed 6 bases at V and 5 bases at J, with 22 bases between. CDR3 sequence (DNA): TGTGCCAGCAGCCCCATTGGGGGGGCAGGTCCGTATGGCTACACCTTC. It specifies CASSPIGGAGPYGYTF.

The rearrangement links TRBV11-2 to TRBJ1-5, with 7 bases identical to TRBD1. V was pared by 3 bases and J by 2 bases, with 1 base of the junction left unmatched. The CDR3 loop spans 14 amino acids. Germline loops: CDR1 SGHAT, CDR2 FQNNGV. CDR3 nucleotide sequence: TGTGCCAGCAGCTTTACAGGGGGCAATCAGCCCCAGCATTTT. Translation: CASSFTGGNQPQHF. Together with reference TRBV11-2 and TRBJ1-5, the CDR3 gives the full variable domain: EAGVAQSPRYKIIEKRQSVAFWCNPISGHATLYWYQQILGQGPKLLIQFQNNGVVDDSQLPKDRFSAERLKGVDSTLKIQPAKLEDSAVYLCASSFTGGNQPQHFGDGTRLSIL.

J is TRBJ2-2 and V is TRBV25-1, with a tentative D call TRBD1 (6 bases). CDR1 is MGHDK, CDR2 SYGVNS, per germline. The CDR3 loop spans 17 amino acids. The V and J ends lost 2 bases and 0 bases respectively, with 13 bases between them. In DNA form, the CDR3 reads TGTGCCAGCAGTGAAAAAGGACAGAGTACGAACACCGGGGAGCTGTTTTTT. It translates to CASSEKGQSTNTGELFF.

The chain carries TRBV7-9 and TRBJ2-7; 10 bases are shared with TRBD1. Germline CDR1 is SEHNR and CDR2 is FQNEAQ (reference sequence). This CDR3 region has 16 residues. Trimming took 4 bases from V and 4 from J; bases not matched to a gene: 10. The CDR3 sequence is CASSYGEPGQGYEQYF. Written as DNA, the CDR3 is TGTGCCAGCAGCTATGGGGAACCGGGACAGGGGTACGAGCAGTACTTC.

The V call is TRBV7-9, the J call TRBJ1-1; TRBD1 might be the D (5 bases). Trimming stripped 3 bases from V and 3 bases from J, with 20 bases between. The CDR3 extends over 17 amino acids. Germline V lookup: CDR1 SEHNR, CDR2 FQNEAQ (reference sequence). CDR3 DNA sequence: TGTGCCAGCAGCTTGGGGGAACGGGGGACGTGGGACACTGAAGCTTTCTTT. It specifies CASSLGERGTWDTEAFF.

The chain joins TRBV7-2 to TRBJ2-3; weak D call: TRBD2 (6 bases). This CDR3 spans 14 amino acids. Trimming cost V 1 base and J 4 bases, with 9 bases left between them. Per the germline V gene, CDR1 is SGHTA and CDR2 is FQGNSA. The CDR3 loop is CASSLDTGADTQYF. The CDR3 DNA sequence: TGTGCCAGCAGCTTAGATACGGGGGCAGATACGCAGTATTTT.

The V and J genes are TRBV6-6 and TRBJ1-1; D call uncertain. Trimming left V 1 base short and J 5 bases short, with 8 bases between. Germline CDR1 MNHNY, CDR2 SVGAGI (reference sequence). CDR3 length equals 13 residues. This CDR3 is CASSYLEGTEAFF. The CDR3 DNA is TGTGCCAGCAGTTACTTGGAGGGAACTGAAGCTTTCTTT.

The rearrangement uses TRBV7-2 and TRBJ2-7; 9 bases match TRBD1. Germline V gene data show CDR1 as SGHTA and CDR2 as FQGNSA. Trimming removed 3 bases from V and 3 bases from J; junction bases left unmatched: 3. This CDR3 has 14 amino acids. CDR3 nucleotide sequence: TGTGCCAGCAGCTTTGACAGGGGGAACTACGAGCAGTACTTC. Translation: CASSFDRGNYEQYF. The entire variable domain, with the rest obtained from reference TRBV7-2 and TRBJ2-7, is as follows: GAGVSQSPSNKVTEKGKDVELRCDPISGHTALYWYRQSLGQGLEFLIYFQGNSAPDKSGLPSDRFSAERTGGSVSTLTIQRTQQEDSAVYLCASSFDRGNYEQYFGPGTRLTVT.

The count of this clone is one. The chain joins TRBV11-3 to TRBJ2-3; D remains unclear. The CDR3 consists of 14 residues. V lost 7 bases to trimming and J lost 5 bases, with 16 bases between them. CDR1 SGHNT and CDR2 YENEEA come from the germline V gene. CDR3 sequence reads: CASIVAALGDTQYF. CDR3 bases: TGTGCCAGCATCGTGGCAGCGCTAGGAGATACGCAGTATTTT.

The CDR3 spells CASSYRLQSGNTIYF. CDR3 nucleotides: TGTGCCAGCAGTTACAGACTCCAGTCTGGAAACACCATATATTTT. The chain has TRBV6-5 and TRBJ1-3; D is uncertain. Trimming took 2 bases from V and 1 from J, leaving 9 bases between them. The CDR3 is made up of 15 amino acids. Germline values: CDR1 MNHEY, CDR2 SVGAGI.

The V and J genes are TRBV27 and TRBJ2-7, with D possibly matching TRBD2 (6 bases). The CDR3 length is 14 residues. Trimming shortened V by 6 bases and J by 2 bases, and 14 bases separated the two germline ends. The V gene's germline CDR1 is MNHEY and CDR2 SMNVEV (reference sequence). The chain's CDR3 is CASRLGTGPYEQYF. CDR3 DNA sequence: TGTGCCAGCAGATTAGGGACTGGCCCCTACGAGCAGTACTTC.

CDR3 bases: TGTGCCAGCTCACCATCGGTGGAGGGAACAGATACGCAGTATTTT. It translates to CASSPSVEGTDTQYF. The chain links TRBV18 to TRBJ2-3; tentative D call: TRBD2 (6 bases). CDR3 length: 15 residues. Germline V gene lookup returns CDR1 KGHSH and CDR2 LQKENI. Deletions cut 2 bases from V and 3 bases from J, with 12 bases between.